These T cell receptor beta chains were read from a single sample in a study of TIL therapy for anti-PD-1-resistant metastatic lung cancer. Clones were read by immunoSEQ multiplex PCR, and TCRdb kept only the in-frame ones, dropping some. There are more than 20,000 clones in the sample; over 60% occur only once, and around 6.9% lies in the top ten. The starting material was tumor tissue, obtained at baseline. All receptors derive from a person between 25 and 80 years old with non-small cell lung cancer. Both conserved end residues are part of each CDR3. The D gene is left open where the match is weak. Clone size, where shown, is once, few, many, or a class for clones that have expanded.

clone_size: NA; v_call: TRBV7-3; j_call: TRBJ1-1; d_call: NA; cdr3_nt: TGTGCCAGCAGCTTTGGGACACGGGGCACTGAAGCTTTCTTT; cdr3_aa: CASSFGTRGTEAFF
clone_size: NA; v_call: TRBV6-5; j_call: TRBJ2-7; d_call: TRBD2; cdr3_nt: TGTGCCAGCAGTTACTCGATAGGGGAGGGCTTCGAGCAGTACTTC; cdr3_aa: CASSYSIGEGFEQYF
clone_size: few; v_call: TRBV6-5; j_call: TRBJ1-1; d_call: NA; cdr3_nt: TGTGCCAGCATCCGGAACACTGAAGCTTTCTTT; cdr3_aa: CASIRNTEAFF
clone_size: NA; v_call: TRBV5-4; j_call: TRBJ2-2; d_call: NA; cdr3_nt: TGTGCCAGCAGCTACGATTCGCGTAGGGGTCGGGAGCTGTTTTTT; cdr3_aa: CASSYDSRRGRELFF
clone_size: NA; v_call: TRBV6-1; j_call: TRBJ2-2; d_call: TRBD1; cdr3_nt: TGTGCCAGCTCCGAGGGGGCTGCGGACGGGGAGCTGTTTTTT; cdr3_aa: CASSEGAADGELFF
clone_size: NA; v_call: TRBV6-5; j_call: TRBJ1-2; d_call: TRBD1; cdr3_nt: TGTGCCAGCAGTCGGACAGGGGAGCGTGGCTACACCTTC; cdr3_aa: CASSRTGERGYTF
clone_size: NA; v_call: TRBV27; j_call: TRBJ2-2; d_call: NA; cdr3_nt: TGTGCCAGCAGGCAAAGGTGGCCCGGGGAGCTGTTTTTT; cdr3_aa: CASRQRWPGELFF
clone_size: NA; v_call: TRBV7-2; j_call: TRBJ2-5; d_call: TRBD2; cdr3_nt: TGTGCCAGCACCCGAGCGGGGTGGTTCGAGACCCAGTACTTC; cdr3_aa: CASTRAGWFETQYF
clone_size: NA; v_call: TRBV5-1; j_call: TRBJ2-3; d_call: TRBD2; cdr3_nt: TGCGCCAGCAATAGCGGGGGGGCAGTTAGCACAGATACGCAGTATTTT; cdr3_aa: CASNSGGAVSTDTQYF
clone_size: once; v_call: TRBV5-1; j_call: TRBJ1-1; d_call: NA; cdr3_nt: TGCGCCAGCAGCCCAGCTATTTGGCCACATGCTCGCACTGAAGCTTTCTTT; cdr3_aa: CASSPAIWPHARTEAFF
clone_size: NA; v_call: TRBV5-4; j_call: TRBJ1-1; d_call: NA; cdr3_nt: TGTGCCAGCAGCTTGATCAGTGGTGGGCGCACTGAAGCTTTCTTT; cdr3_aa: CASSLISGGRTEAFF
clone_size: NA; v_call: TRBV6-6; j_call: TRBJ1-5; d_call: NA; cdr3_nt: TGTGCCAGCAGCCACTACAGGGACTCTGAGCCCCAGCATTTT; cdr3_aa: CASSHYRDSEPQHF
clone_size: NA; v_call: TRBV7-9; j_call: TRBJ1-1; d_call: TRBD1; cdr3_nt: TGTGCCAGCAGCTTCCAACAGGGGTCTGAAGCTTTCTTT; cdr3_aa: CASSFQQGSEAFF
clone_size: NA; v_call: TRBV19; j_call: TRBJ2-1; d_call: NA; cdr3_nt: TGTGCCAGTAATCAGAAGTCTTCCTTACTGGATGAGCAGTTCTTC; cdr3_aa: CASNQKSSLLDEQFF
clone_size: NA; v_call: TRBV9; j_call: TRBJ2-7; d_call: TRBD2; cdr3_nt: TGTGCCAGCAGCCTAACGCCGGGACTAGCGGGTAGCTCCTACGAGCAGTACTTC; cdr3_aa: CASSLTPGLAGSSYEQYF
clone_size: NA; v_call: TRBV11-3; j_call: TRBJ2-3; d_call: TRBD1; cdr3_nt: TGTGCCAGCAGACCGACAGGGCGCGATACGCAGTATTTT; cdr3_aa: CASRPTGRDTQYF
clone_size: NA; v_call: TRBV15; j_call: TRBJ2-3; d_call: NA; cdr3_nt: TGTGCCACCAGCAGACGTAATGGTGGCGAGCAGTATTTT; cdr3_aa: CATSRRNGGEQYF
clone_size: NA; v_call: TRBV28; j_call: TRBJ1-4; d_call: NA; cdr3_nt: TGTGCCAGCAGTTTCGGGGGGGTCCCTAATGAAAAACTGTTTTTT; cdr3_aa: CASSFGGVPNEKLFF
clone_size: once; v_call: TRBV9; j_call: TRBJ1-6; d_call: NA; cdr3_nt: TGTGCCAGCAGTGGACGTCAGGAGAGTTCACCCCTCCACTTT; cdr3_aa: CASSGRQESSPLHF
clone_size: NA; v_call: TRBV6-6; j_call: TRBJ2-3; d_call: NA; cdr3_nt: TGTGCCAGCATAGAGTCTCAGGGCACAGATACGCAGTATTTT; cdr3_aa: CASIESQGTDTQYF
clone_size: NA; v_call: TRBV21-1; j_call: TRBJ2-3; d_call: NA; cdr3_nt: TGTGCCAGCAGCAAATCACAGGGCCGCACAGATACGCAGTATTTT; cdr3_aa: CASSKSQGRTDTQYF
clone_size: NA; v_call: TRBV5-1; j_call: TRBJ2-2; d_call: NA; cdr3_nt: TGCGCCAGCAGCTCCGAGGGGGGGGCGAACACCGGGGAGCTGTTTTTT; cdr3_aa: CASSSEGGANTGELFF